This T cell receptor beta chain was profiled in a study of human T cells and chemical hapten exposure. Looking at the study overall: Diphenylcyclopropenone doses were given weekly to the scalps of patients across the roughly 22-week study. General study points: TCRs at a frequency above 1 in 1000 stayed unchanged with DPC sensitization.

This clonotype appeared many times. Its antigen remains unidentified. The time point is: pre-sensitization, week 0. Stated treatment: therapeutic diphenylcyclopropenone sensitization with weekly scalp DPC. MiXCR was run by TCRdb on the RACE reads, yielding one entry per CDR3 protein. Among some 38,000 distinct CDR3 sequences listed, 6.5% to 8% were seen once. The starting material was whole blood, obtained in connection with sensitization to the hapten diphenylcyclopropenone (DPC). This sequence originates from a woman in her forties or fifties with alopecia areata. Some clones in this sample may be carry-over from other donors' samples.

CDR3 in DNA: TGTGCCATCACCCCCAGACAGGGGGGTACCTACGAGCAGTACTTC. Translation: CAITPRQGGTYEQYF. The genes are TRBV10-3 and TRBJ2-7; 9 bases line up with TRBD1. The V segment lost 7 bases and the J segment 2 bases; nucleotides outside the gene matches: 9. Per the germline V gene, CDR1 is ENHRY and CDR2 is SYGVKD. The CDR3 covers 15 residues.